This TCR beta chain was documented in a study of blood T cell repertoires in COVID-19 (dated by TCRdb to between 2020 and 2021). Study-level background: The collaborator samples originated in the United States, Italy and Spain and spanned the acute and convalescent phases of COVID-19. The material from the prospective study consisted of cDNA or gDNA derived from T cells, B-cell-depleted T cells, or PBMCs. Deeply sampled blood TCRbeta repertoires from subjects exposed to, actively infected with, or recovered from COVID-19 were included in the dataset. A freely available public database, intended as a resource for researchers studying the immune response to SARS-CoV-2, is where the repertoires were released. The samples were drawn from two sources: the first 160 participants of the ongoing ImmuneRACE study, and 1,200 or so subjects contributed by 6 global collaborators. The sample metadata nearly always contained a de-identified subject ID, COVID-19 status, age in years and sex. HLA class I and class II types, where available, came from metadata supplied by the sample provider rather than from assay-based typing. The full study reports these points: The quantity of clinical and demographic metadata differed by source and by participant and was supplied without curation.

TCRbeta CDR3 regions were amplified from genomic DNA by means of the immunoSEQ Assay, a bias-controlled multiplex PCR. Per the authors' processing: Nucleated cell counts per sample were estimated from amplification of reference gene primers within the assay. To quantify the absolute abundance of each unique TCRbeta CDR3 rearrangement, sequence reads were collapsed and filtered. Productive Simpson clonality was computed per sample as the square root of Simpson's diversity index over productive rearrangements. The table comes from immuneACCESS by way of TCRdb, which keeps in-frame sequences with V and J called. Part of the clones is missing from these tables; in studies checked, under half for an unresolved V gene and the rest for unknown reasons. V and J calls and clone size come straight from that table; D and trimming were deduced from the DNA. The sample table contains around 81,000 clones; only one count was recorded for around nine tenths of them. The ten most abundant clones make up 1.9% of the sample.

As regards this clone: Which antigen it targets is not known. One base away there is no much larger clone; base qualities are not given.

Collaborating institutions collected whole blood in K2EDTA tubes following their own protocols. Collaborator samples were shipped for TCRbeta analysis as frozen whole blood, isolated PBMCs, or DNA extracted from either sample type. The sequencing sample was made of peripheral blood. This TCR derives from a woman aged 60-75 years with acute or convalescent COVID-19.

The nucleotide sequence is given as TGTGCCAGCAGCTTGGTCCTGGACAGTCGAACGACTGAAGCTTTCTTT. It is translated as CASSLVLDSRTTEAFF. The V gene is TRBV5-6 and the J gene is TRBJ1-1; perhaps TRBD1 is the D gene, with 6 bases matching. The CDR3 has 16 amino acids, counting the end cysteine and phenylalanine. Here the CDR3 DNA is all that survives: 48 bases in frame from base 1. In the germline V gene, CDR1 corresponds to SGHDT and CDR2 to YYEEEE. V lost 0 bases and J lost 5 bases; the stretch between them is 17 bases long.